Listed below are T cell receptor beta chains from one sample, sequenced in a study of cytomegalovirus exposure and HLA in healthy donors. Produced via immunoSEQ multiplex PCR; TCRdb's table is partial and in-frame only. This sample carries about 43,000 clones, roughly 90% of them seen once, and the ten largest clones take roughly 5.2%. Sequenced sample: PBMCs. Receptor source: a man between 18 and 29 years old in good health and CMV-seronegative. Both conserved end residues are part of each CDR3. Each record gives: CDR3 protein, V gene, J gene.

CASSPSTELYGYTF	TRBV5-1	TRBJ1-2
CASSQDPGTGLAGNTIYF	TRBV4-3	TRBJ1-3
CASSDSPENTEAFF	TRBV6-4	TRBJ1-1
CASSPRGGPGELFF	TRBV5-1	TRBJ2-2
CASSLSSTTNEKLFF	TRBV4-3	TRBJ1-4
CATKEVTTGGPYGYTF	TRBV25-1	TRBJ1-2
CASSGPTGLMAGELFF	TRBV11-2	TRBJ2-2
CASEGKGELFF	TRBV6-1	TRBJ2-2
CASSLATGDTNEKLFF	TRBV5-4	TRBJ1-4
CASSLAGGRGSYNEQFF	TRBV4-1	TRBJ2-1
CASSLSARGVGSTEAFF	TRBV7-3	TRBJ1-1
CASSQGLDRVYGYTF	TRBV4-3	TRBJ1-2
CASSDRGLGGELFF	TRBV19	TRBJ2-2
CASTQTGGYEQYF	TRBV6-1	TRBJ2-7
CASSKSRKSEKLFF	TRBV28	TRBJ1-4
CSVGGQINSGANVLTF	TRBV29-1	TRBJ2-6
CASSLSSGNTIYF	TRBV19	TRBJ1-3
CASRKAGEETQYF	TRBV7-7	TRBJ2-5
CASSPGTSITDTQYF	TRBV9	TRBJ2-3
CASHQVGTEAFF	TRBV19	TRBJ1-1
CASSFGLAGDDTQYF	TRBV5-1	TRBJ2-3
CASSQTGKGEKLFF	TRBV7-9	TRBJ1-4
CASSASGSSNEQFF	TRBV9	TRBJ2-1
CASSYGTVGNYEQYF	TRBV19	TRBJ2-7
CASRSTGLDEKLFF	TRBV19	TRBJ1-4
CASSPPGSGRAANDEQFF	TRBV18	TRBJ2-1
CASSLVSSSYNSPLHF	TRBV11-2	TRBJ1-6
CASSKGRNTDTQYF	TRBV21-1	TRBJ2-3
CASSLTGGEKLFF	TRBV27	TRBJ1-4
CASSLAGIDGYTF	TRBV5-1	TRBJ1-2
CASSLADRGLSAFF	TRBV7-2	TRBJ1-1
CASSIGGQYTGELFF	TRBV19	TRBJ2-2
CASRYGQGGYTF	TRBV19	TRBJ1-2
CATNNPGNTIYF	TRBV5-4	TRBJ1-3
CASSQNLQSGLYGYTF	TRBV9	TRBJ1-2
CASSLEATGPGELFF	TRBV11-2	TRBJ2-2
CAISGQRGEQFF	TRBV10-3	TRBJ2-1
CASSSADRGFLGNEQFF	TRBV28	TRBJ2-1
CASSLSSGFDNEQFF	TRBV7-2	TRBJ2-1
CASRTVSYEQYF	TRBV6-5	TRBJ2-7
CASNNDGGHNEQFF	TRBV4-2	TRBJ2-1
CASRRNLGTSSGNTIYF	TRBV5-5	TRBJ1-3
CASSLTTGTEAFF	TRBV5-6	TRBJ1-1
CASTPGPWLRDSYNEQFF	TRBV7-2	TRBJ2-1
CASSAAGQGLNQPQHF	TRBV19	TRBJ1-5
CASSAQTGLDEQFF	TRBV5-6	TRBJ2-1
CASSSDSGGRTDTQYF	TRBV5-1	TRBJ2-3
CASSSINRVTAEAFF	TRBV5-4	TRBJ1-1